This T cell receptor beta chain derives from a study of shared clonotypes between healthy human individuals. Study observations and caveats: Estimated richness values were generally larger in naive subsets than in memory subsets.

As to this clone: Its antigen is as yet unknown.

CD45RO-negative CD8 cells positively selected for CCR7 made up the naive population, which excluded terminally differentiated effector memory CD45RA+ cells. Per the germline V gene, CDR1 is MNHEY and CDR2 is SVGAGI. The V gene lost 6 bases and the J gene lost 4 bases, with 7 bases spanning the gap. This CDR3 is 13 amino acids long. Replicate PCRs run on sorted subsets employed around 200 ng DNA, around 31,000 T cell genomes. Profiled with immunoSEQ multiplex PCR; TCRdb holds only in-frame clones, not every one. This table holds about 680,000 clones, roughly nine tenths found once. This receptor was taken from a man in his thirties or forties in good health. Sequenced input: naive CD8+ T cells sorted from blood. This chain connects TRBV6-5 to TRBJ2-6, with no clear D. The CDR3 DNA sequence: TGTGCCAGCAGCCCCACCGGGGCCAACGTCCTGACTTTC. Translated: CASSPTGANVLTF.